The count of the clone carrying this T cell receptor (beta chain) is one. What it binds is unknown. It was with 60 Vbeta and 13 Jbeta primers that the PCR ran. The table came from immunoSEQ multiplex PCR; TCRdb's copy has only in-frame clones and leaves some out. Here the sample spans some 200,000 clones, over 65% being singletons. Trimming took 6 bases from V and 6 from J; bases not matched to a gene: 11. There are 14 residues in the CDR3. Germline CDR1 is SNHLY and CDR2 is FYNNEI. This entry comes from a study of cytomegalovirus exposure and HLA in healthy donors. Study background: An early data release held 79 million or so unique TCRs from HLA-typed donors.

Study-wide results and caveats: The classifier reportedly diagnosed cytomegalovirus status with high sensitivity and specificity. Immune exposure information comprised only CMV serostatus. Analysis performed later found 16,951 TCR beta sequences associated with HLA alleles at 0.05 false discovery rate.

The TCR comes from a woman in her 30s in good health and CMV-seronegative. Sequencing was done on a sample of PBMCs. The chain combines TRBV2 with TRBJ2-7; TRBD1 matches at 7 bases. The CDR3 coding sequence is TGTGCCAGCAGCCGGGGACAGCGCCTATCCGAGCAGTACTTC. This translates into CASSRGQRLSEQYF.